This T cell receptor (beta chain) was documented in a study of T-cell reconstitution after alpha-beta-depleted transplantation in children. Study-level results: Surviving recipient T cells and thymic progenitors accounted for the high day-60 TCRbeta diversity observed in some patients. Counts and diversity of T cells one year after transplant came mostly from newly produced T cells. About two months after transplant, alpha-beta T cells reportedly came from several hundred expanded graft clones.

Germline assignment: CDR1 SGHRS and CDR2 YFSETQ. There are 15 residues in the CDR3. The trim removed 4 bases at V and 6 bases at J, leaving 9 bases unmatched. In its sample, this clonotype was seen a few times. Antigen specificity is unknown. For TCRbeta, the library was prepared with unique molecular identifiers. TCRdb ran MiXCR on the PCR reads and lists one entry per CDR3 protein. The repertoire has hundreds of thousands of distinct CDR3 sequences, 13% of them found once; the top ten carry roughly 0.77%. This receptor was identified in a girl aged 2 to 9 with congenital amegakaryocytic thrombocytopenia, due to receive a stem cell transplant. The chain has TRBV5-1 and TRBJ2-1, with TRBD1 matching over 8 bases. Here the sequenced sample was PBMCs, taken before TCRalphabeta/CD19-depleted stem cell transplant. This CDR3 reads CASSLRDRLTNEQFF. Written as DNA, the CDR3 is TGCGCCAGCAGCCTCCGGGACAGGCTTACCAATGAGCAGTTCTTC.